The 27 T cell receptor beta chains listed next were all sequenced from one sample in a study of blood T cell repertoires in COVID-19. This table comes from immunoSEQ multiplex PCR, and its TCRdb copy is limited to in-frame clones, with some not included. The sample has roughly 68,000 clones, 75% to 90% seen once. What was sequenced was peripheral blood. The origin of the receptors is a woman aged 50 to 65 with active COVID-19.

This clone was seen more than once but under ten times. The rearrangement links TRBV27 to TRBJ2-1, with TRBD2 matching over 13 bases. Germline assignment: CDR1 MNHEY and CDR2 SMNVEV (reference sequence). V was clipped by 3 bases and J by 8 bases; unmatched bases: 1. The CDR3 contains 14 residues. The CDR3, as DNA: TGTGCCAGCAGTTTGACTAGCGGGAGGTATGAGCAGTTCTTC. Translation gives CASSLTSGRYEQFF.

V gene TRBV11-1 combines with J gene TRBJ2-5, with D perhaps TRBD2 (5 bases). This CDR3 is 12 amino acids long. CDR1 is SGHAT, CDR2 FQDESV, per germline (reference sequence). Trimming left V 10 bases short and J 4 bases short, with 13 bases between. CDR3 bases: TGTGCCACAGCGGCCATCCGAGAGACCCAGTACTTC. Translating it yields CATAAIRETQYF.

The CDR3, as DNA: TGTGCCAGCAGCTCCGGACTAGCGGGAACACCTAAAGAGACCCAGTACTTC. It translates to CASSSGLAGTPKETQYF. This chain links TRBV7-8 with TRBJ2-5; 12 bases are a match to TRBD2. V lost 4 bases to trimming and J lost 3 bases; unmatched junction nucleotides: 9. The CDR3 is 17 residues long. Germline V gene sequence: CDR1 SGHVS, CDR2 FQNEAQ.

The chain recombines TRBV14 with TRBJ1-1; no reliable D call. V was shortened by 6 bases and J by 3 bases, with 11 bases between the two germline ends. The CDR3 consists of 13 residues. Germline V CDR1 and CDR2: SGHDN, FVKESK. CDR3 DNA sequence: TGTGCCAGCAGTGTTAACATGGACACTGAAGCTTTCTTT. It specifies CASSVNMDTEAFF.

This sequence joins TRBV19 and TRBJ2-7, with 9 bases aligning to TRBD1. Per the germline V gene, CDR1 is LNHDA and CDR2 is SQIVND (reference sequence). There are 11 residues in the CDR3. The CDR3 nucleotides are TGTGCTACTGGACAGGGGTCCGAGCAGTACTTC. Translation: CATGQGSEQYF. The whole variable domain, remainder taken from reference TRBV19 and TRBJ2-7, is DGGITQSPKYLFRKEGQNVTLSCEQNLNHDAMYWYRQDPGQGLRLIYYSQIVNDFQKGDIAEGYSVSREKKESFPLTVTSAQKNPTAFYLCATGQGSEQYFGPGTRLTVT.

The V gene is TRBV10-3, the J gene TRBJ1-1; 7 nucleotides align to TRBD1. This CDR3 is 13 amino acids long. Germline loops: CDR1 ENHRY, CDR2 SYGVKD. Trimming at V came to 10 bases and at J to 4 bases, leaving 9 bases not matched to a gene. The CDR3 DNA follows: TGTGCCACCAATGACAGGGTTTTCACTGAAGCTTTCTTT. This sequence encodes CATNDRVFTEAFF.

V is TRBV30 and J is TRBJ1-1; the match to TRBD1 covers 7 bases. Looked up from germline, CDR1 is GTSNPN and CDR2 is SVGIG (reference sequence). V was pared by 3 bases and J by 5 bases, with 3 bases of the junction left unmatched. This CDR3 is 12 amino acids long. CDR3: CAWRPRGTEAFF. The CDR3 DNA reads TGTGCCTGGAGGCCCAGGGGGACTGAAGCTTTCTTT.

This rearrangement joins TRBV6-6 to TRBJ2-7; 7 bases align to TRBD2. The ends lost 0 bases at V and 6 bases at J; junction bases unmatched: 2. CDR1 is MNHNY and CDR2 is SVGAGI in the germline V gene (reference sequence). The length of the CDR3 is 13 residues. The chain's CDR3 is CASSYSPGGEQYF. In nucleotides, the CDR3 is TGTGCCAGCAGTTACTCACCGGGGGGCGAGCAGTACTTC.

This chain connects TRBV5-1 to TRBJ1-1, with TRBD1 matching over 9 bases. The trim removed 7 bases at V and 2 bases at J, leaving 12 bases unmatched. CDR3 size: 16 residues. Germline V lookup: CDR1 SGHRS, CDR2 YFSETQ. The CDR3 spells CASGLGDRDINTEAFF. The CDR3 DNA sequence: TGCGCCAGCGGACTTGGGGACAGGGATATAAACACTGAAGCTTTCTTT.

The chain carries TRBV30 and TRBJ2-7; 7 bases map to TRBD1. The CDR3 is 16 residues long. After removal of 2 bases from V and 4 bases from J, the junction contained 14 bases not matched to a gene. Germline-derived CDR1 and CDR2 are GTSNPN and SVGIG (reference sequence). This CDR3 reads CAWSNAISDRRYEQYF. The CDR3 nucleotides are TGTGCCTGGAGTAACGCCATTTCGGACAGGAGGTACGAGCAGTACTTC.

CDR3 sequence: CASSLRLTGTGELFF. CDR3 DNA: TGTGCCAGCAGTTTAAGACTTACGGGCACCGGGGAGCTGTTTTTT. The chain recombines TRBV28 with TRBJ2-2, with D unresolved. CDR1 and CDR2 from the germline V gene are MDHEN and SYDVKM. CDR3 length equals 15 residues. V lost 2 bases and J lost 4, with 11 bases in between.

The V gene is TRBV18, the J gene TRBJ1-2, with D unresolved. CDR3 size: 15 residues. The ends were cut back, 3 bases at V and 6 bases at J, with 17 bases in the middle. The V gene's germline CDR1 is KGHSH and CDR2 LQKENI. CDR3 nucleotides: TGTGCCAGCTCACCGTTAGAGGGTGCTGGAGATGGCTACACCTTC. It encodes CASSPLEGAGDGYTF.

This clone was seen more than once but under ten times. The chain links TRBV27 to TRBJ2-7; D is perhaps TRBD1 (6 bases). Germline-derived CDR1 and CDR2 are MNHEY and SMNVEV (reference sequence). The ends were cut back, 6 bases at V and 2 bases at J, with 14 bases in the middle. CDR3 length: 14 amino acids. As DNA, the CDR3 is TGTGCCAGCAGGACCAGGGGATCTCCCTACGAGCAGTACTTC. Its protein product is CASRTRGSPYEQYF.

On this clone itself: The sample contains more than one DNA sequence encoding this CDR3. This chain uses TRBV7-2 with TRBJ2-1; 10 bases fit TRBD2. J gave up 4 bases and V 5 bases, and 5 bases lay outside the gene matches. This CDR3 has 15 residues. Germline lookup yields CDR1 SGHTA and CDR2 FQGNSA. CDR3 amino acids: CASSTRTSGYNEQFF. The CDR3 DNA follows: TGTGCCAGCAGCACTCGGACTAGCGGATACAATGAGCAGTTCTTC.

The chain carries TRBV28 and TRBJ1-5; no reliable D call. CDR1 and CDR2 from the germline V gene are MDHEN and SYDVKM. V lost 3 bases to trimming and J lost 2 bases, with 11 bases between them. The CDR3 has 15 residues. In nucleotides, the CDR3 is TGTGCCAGCAGTTTGGCGGCCTTGGGCAATCAGCCCCAGCATTTT. It translates to CASSLAALGNQPQHF.

The CDR3 DNA reads as TGTGCCAGCAGCACTGGACCGGGACTAGCTGTAGATGAGCAGTTCTTC. It is translated as CASSTGPGLAVDEQFF. The V and J genes are TRBV7-3 and TRBJ2-1, with 9 bases lining up with TRBD2. CDR3 length: 16 amino acids. Germline CDR1 reads SGHTA; CDR2 reads FQGTGA. J gave up 8 bases and V 5 bases, and 13 bases lay outside the gene matches.

CDR3 DNA: TGTGCCAGCAGCTTGAGCGGGAGGGGCAACGTCCTGACTTTC. Protein: CASSLSGRGNVLTF. The chain recombines TRBV7-9 with TRBJ2-6; 10 nucleotides agree with TRBD2. The CDR3 covers 14 residues. With V trimmed by 3 bases and J by 9 bases, 2 bases remained unmatched. Germline CDR1 and CDR2: SEHNR and FQNEAQ (reference sequence). The variable domain in full, with the rest retrieved from reference TRBV7-9 and TRBJ2-6, is DTGVSQNPRHKITKRGQNVTFRCDPISEHNRLYWYRQTLGQGPEFLTYFQNEAQLEKSRLLSDRFSAERPKGSFSTLEIQRTEQGDSAMYLCASSLSGRGNVLTFGAGSRLTVL.

The chain recombines TRBV7-9 with TRBJ2-7; 13 positions agree with TRBD2. The CDR3 has 15 amino acids. In germline, CDR1 is SEHNR, CDR2 FQNEAQ (reference sequence). The V and J ends lost 5 bases and 6 bases, in that order; junction bases with no gene match: 7. The CDR3 DNA reads as TGTGCCAGCAGCAAAACTAGCGGGAGGGCCTTCGAGCAGTACTTC. Its translation is CASSKTSGRAFEQYF.

The chain recombines TRBV24-1 with TRBJ2-2; the match to TRBD1 covers 8 bases. Germline CDR1 KGHDR, CDR2 SFDVKD. The CDR3 is 15 amino acids. The V segment lost 3 bases and the J segment 3 bases; nucleotides outside the gene matches: 2. In DNA, the CDR3 is TGTGCCACCAGTGATAGGGACAGGCACACCGGGGAGCTGTTTTTT. It encodes CATSDRDRHTGELFF.

The chain couples TRBV29-1 to TRBJ2-7; TRBD2 matches at 10 bases. This CDR3 is 15 amino acids long. Trimming cost V 3 bases and J 8 bases; bases outside gene matches: 13. Germline V gives CDR1 SQVTM, CDR2 ANQGSEA. Written as DNA, the CDR3 is TGCAGCGTTGATGGCCTCCGGACTAGCGGTCGGCAGCAGTACTTC. Amino acid sequence: CSVDGLRTSGRQQYF.

This rearrangement joins TRBV5-6 to TRBJ2-1; 7 bases match TRBD2. After removal of 2 bases from V and 9 bases from J, the junction contained 8 bases not matched to a gene. The CDR3 runs 14 residues. Germline assignment: CDR1 SGHDT and CDR2 YYEEEE. This CDR3 reads CASSFLAEGSEQFF. Here the CDR3 DNA reads TGTGCCAGCAGCTTTCTAGCGGAAGGGTCTGAGCAGTTCTTC.

The rearrangement uses TRBV5-4 and TRBJ2-2; D not resolved. The CDR3 is made up of 12 amino acids. Germline loops: CDR1 SGHNT, CDR2 YYREEE (reference sequence). V was trimmed by 5 bases and J by 5 bases, leaving 7 bases between them. The CDR3 nucleotides are TGTGCCAGCAGTACAGAGACCGGGGAGCTGTTTTTT. Its translation is CASSTETGELFF.

This chain connects TRBV10-1 to TRBJ2-3; 9 positions agree with TRBD2. CDR1 WNHNN and CDR2 SYGVQD come from the germline V gene (reference sequence). The V gene end was trimmed by 0 bases and the J gene end by 2 bases; junction bases not matched to a gene: 6. The CDR3 spans 17 residues. CDR3 sequence (DNA): TGCGCCAGCAGTGAGTCTGTAGCGGGAGTGAACACAGATACGCAGTATTTT. Residues: CASSESVAGVNTDTQYF.

The V call is TRBV3-1 (or the pseudogene TRBV3-2), the J call TRBJ1-6; no clear D gene. V lost 0 bases and J lost 9, with 9 bases in between. Germline-derived CDR1 and CDR2 are LGHDT and YNNKEL (reference sequence). The CDR3 spans 14 residues. The CDR3 loop reads CASSQDLMSSPLHF. CDR3 bases: TGTGCCAGCAGCCAAGATCTGATGAGTTCACCCCTCCACTTT.

The CDR3 DNA reads as TGCAGCGTTGAAGATCGATATGGCCGCCGTTCCTACAATGAGCAGTTCTTC. The encoded protein is CSVEDRYGRRSYNEQFF. The rearrangement joins TRBV29-1 to TRBJ2-1; D not certain. The CDR3 covers 17 residues. In germline, CDR1 is SQVTM, CDR2 ANQGSEA. Between the trimmed V and J ends, which lost 0 bases and 1 base, there was a span of 16 bases.

The V and J genes are TRBV10-1 and TRBJ2-1; D might be TRBD2 (6 bases). There are 15 residues in the CDR3. The germline gives CDR1 WNHNN, CDR2 SYGVQD (reference sequence). Trimming cost V 0 bases and J 1 base, with 7 bases left between them. The DNA of the CDR3 is TGCGCCAGCAGTGAGTCGGGGAGGTCCTACAATGAGCAGTTCTTC. This gives the protein CASSESGRSYNEQFF.

This clone was detected only once. This chain joins TRBV11-3 and TRBJ2-1; 8 positions agree with TRBD1. This CDR3 has 15 residues. From germline, CDR1 is SGHNT and CDR2 YENEEA. V shed 2 bases and J 7 bases; nucleotides not matched to a gene: 7. In DNA form, the CDR3 reads TGTGCCAGCAGCTTATCCGGGACAGGTGTTAATGAGCAGTTCTTC. Residues: CASSLSGTGVNEQFF.